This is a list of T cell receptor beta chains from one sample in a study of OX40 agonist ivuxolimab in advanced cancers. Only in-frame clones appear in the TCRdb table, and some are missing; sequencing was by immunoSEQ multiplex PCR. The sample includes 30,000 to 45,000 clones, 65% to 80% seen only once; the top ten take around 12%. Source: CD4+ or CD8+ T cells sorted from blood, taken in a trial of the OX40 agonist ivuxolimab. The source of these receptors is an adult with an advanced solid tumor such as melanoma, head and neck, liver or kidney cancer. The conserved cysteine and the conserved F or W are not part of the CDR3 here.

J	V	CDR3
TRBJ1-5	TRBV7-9	ASSPGGNQPQH
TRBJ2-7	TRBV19	ASSPGPGYEQY
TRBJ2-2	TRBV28	ASRPRRAANTGELF
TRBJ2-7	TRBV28	ASSFGGSLTYEQY
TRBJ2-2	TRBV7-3	ASSRWANGELF
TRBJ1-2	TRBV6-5	ASSRDRGMGYGYT
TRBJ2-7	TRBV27	ASSPWVLAVYEQY
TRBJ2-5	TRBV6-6	AISRDRGYQETQY
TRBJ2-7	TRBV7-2	ASSPPGTRVYEQY
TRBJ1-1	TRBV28	ASLPWPGQGAGTEAF
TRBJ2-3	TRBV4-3	ASSPGTGVTDTQY
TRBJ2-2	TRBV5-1	ASSLPDGNTGELF
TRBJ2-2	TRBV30	AWSVNTGELF
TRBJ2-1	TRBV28	ASSFRPRGEQF
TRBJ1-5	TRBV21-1	ASSRENNSNQPQH
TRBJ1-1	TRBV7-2	ASSEDPGGYNTEAF